This T cell receptor (beta chain) is from a study of T cell responses to AZD1222 COVID-19 vaccine (dated by TCRdb to the early 2020s). At the level of the whole study: AZD1222 recipients given second doses at about 4 weeks or at about 12 weeks were pooled, since spike-specific TCR depth and breadth were not found to differ between the two schedules. A total of approximately 240 trial participants underwent TCR sequencing, of whom about 200 had received two doses of AZD1222 and some 26 had received two doses of the MenACWY control vaccine. Trial participants were enrolled into age subgroups of 18-55, 56-69 and 70-plus years, which contained around 150, 29 and 61 TCR-sequenced participants, respectively. General conclusions and limits of the study: The 56-69-year group was small, and its depth increase did not reach significance, likely because of low power. Epitopes outside the regions mutated in the B.1.351 and B.1.1.7 variants were reportedly recognized by nearly half of the unique spike-specific TCRs. Most participants were white British and females outnumbered males, and the authors suggested that clonal diversity may have been underestimated. Because no day 14 peak-response samples were available, the repertoires could be characterized only after the peak T cell response. The vaccine-associated CD4 TCRs covered the entire spike protein, and the dominant responses fell in regions 160-218 and 743-854. Conclusions about previously exposed vaccinees were limited because only 6 or 7 AZD1222 recipients were SARS-CoV-2 seropositive at baseline. After two AZD1222 doses, both the breadth and the depth of spike-specific TCRs were significantly higher than at day 0 and than in MenACWY recipients.

In this sample, this clone turned up once. Its antigen is not yet known. One base away there is no much larger clone; base qualities are not given. A distance of 15 bases separates the germline ends of V and J, which lose 8 bases and 6 bases respectively. The CDR3 runs 13 amino acids, cysteine and phenylalanine included. The DNA shown is the 39-base CDR3, in frame from base 1. The germline V gene encodes CDR1 LNHDA and CDR2 SQIVND (reference sequence). In light of the paper, this sample's time point label describes: baseline before first vaccination. Vaccinee samples came from UK trials COV001 and COV002, including a single-blind randomized controlled phase 2/3 trial of AZD1222 (ChAdOx1 nCoV-19) in healthy adults. For TCRbeta chain sequencing, PBMC samples from trial participants were taken at day 0 and at day 28 after the second dose. The CDR3 regions of human TCRbeta chains were analyzed by immunosequencing. The original methods were these. Repertoire TCRs were checked for matches against a reference library of SARS-CoV-2-specific TCRs that had been generated using the MIRA antigen-specificity platform. Breadth was defined as the fraction of unique TCRs that were SARS-CoV-2-associated, and depth was defined as the fraction of total T cells that were SARS-CoV-2-associated. Using the MIRA data, each spike-specific TCR was assigned both to the spike region to which the TCR was reactive and to a CD4 or CD8 class. Log10-transformed breadth and depth values were compared by one-way ANOVA with Sidak's multiple comparisons tests. TCRdb took this table from immuneACCESS and kept in-frame rearrangements with V and J called. Such tables lack part of the clones; where checked against another copy, unresolved V genes explain under half of the gap, and the rest is unexplained. V, J and clone size reflect that table, while D and trimming were determined from the DNA. In this sample the table shows approximately 100,000 clones, around 87% of which occur a single time. The top ten clones comprise about 12% of the sample.

The sequence derives from an adult in good health. The sample consisted of peripheral blood, taken on day 0 of AZD1222 vaccination. The chain uses TRBV19 and TRBJ2-3, and the D gene may be TRBD2, 6 bases matching. CDR3 region: CASGGLTGDTQYF. The DNA is TGTGCCAGTGGGGGACTTACTGGGGATACGCAGTATTTT.